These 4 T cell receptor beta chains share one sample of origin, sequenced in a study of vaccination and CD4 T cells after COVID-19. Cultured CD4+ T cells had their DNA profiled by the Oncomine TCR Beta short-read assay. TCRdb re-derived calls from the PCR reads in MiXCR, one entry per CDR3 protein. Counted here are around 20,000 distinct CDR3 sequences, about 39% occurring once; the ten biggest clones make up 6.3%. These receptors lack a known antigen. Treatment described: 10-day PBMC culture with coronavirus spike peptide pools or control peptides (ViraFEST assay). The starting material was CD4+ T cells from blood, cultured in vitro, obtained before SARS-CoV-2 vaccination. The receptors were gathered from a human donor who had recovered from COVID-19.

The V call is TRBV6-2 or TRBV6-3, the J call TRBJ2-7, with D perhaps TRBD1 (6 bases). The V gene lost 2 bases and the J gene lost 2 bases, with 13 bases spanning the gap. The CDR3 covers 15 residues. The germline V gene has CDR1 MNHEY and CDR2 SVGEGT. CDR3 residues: CASSYTLTGTYEQYF. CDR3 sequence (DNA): TGTGCCAGCAGTTACACCCTGACAGGAACCTACGAGCAGTACTTC.

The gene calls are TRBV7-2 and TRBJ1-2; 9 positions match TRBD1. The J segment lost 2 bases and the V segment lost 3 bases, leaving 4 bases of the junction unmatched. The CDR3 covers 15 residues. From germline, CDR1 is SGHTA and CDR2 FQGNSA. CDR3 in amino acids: CASSLGQGGNYGYTF. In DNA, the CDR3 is TGTGCCAGCAGCTTGGGACAGGGTGGGAACTATGGCTACACCTTC. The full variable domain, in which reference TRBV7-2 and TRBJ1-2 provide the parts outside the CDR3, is GAGVSQSPSNKVTEKGKDVELRCDPISGHTALYWYRQSLGQGLEFLIYFQGNSAPDKSGLPSDRFSAERTGGSVSTLTIQRTQQEDSAVYLCASSLGQGGNYGYTFGSGTRLTVV.

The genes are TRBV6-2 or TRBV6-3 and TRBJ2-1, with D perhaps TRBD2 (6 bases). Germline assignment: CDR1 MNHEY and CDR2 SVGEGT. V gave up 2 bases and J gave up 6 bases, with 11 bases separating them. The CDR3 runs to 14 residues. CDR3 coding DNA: TGTGCCAGCAGTTACGCGGGGTTGGGCAATGAGCAGTTCTTC. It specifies CASSYAGLGNEQFF.

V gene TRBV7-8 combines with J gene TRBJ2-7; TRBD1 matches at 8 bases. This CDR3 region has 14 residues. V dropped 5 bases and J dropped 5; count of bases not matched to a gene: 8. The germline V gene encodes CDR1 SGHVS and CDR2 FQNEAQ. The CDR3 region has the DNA TGTGCCAGCAGCCGGAGACCAGGGGGCAACGAGCAGTACTTC. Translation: CASSRRPGGNEQYF.